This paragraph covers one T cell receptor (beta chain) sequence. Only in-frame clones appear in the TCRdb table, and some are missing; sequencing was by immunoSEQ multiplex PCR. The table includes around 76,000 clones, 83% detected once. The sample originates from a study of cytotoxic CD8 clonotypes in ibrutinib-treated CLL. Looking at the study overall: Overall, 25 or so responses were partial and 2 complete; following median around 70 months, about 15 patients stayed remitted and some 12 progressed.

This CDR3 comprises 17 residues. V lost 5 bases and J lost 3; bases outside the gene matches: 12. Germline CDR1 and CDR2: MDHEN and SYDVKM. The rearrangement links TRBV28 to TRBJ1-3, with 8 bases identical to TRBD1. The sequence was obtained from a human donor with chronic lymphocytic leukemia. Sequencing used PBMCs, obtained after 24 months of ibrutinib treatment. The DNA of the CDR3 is TGTGCCAGCAGTCGACAGGGGACTAAAAAACTTGGAAACACCATATATTTT. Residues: CASSRQGTKKLGNTIYF.